This T cell receptor (beta chain) was captured in a study of read filtering for tumor transcriptome and immune sequencing. Background on the study: Roughly 8 patients were R-ISS I, about 16 were R-ISS II, 7 were R-ISS III. Whole-transcriptome libraries were prepared after DNase treatment.

Trimming left V 4 bases short and J 7 bases short, with 8 bases between. Germline loops: CDR1 SGHVS, CDR2 FQNEAQ. The CDR3 length is 12 residues. Molecular barcoded adaptors covering alpha/delta and beta/gamma chains were used on about 0.4 ug RNA. TCRdb used MiXCR to reprocess the reads, holding one entry per CDR3 protein. The table lists 50,000 to 65,000 distinct CDR3 sequences, around 20% of them singletons. This clonotype was seen repeatedly, ten times or more. The TCR originated in a donor at least 40 years old with multiple myeloma. Sequencing was done on a sample of a population of CD138-negative cells sorted from bone marrow. The gene calls are TRBV7-8 and TRBJ2-1; no firm D call. CDR3 in amino acids: CASSSKKNEQFF. The CDR3 DNA sequence: TGTGCCAGCAGCTCGAAAAAGAATGAGCAGTTCTTC.